This TCR beta chain was captured by sequencing in a study of response to subunit inactivated influenza vaccine. The study's findings and limits: The authors offered the suggestion that each seasonal influenza vaccination recruits few new T cells.

In its sample, this clonotype was seen many times. Its antigen remains unknown. TCRdb ran MiXCR on the RT-PCR reads and lists one entry per CDR3 protein. Among 650,000 to 800,000 distinct CDR3 sequences listed, around 14% were seen once. The sequence came from a man aged 45-60 years who received an inactivated influenza vaccine. Sequences were derived from PBMCs from blood, sampled 14 to 15 days before vaccination.

CDR3 in amino acids: CSASDGALAKNIQYF. CDR3 nucleotide sequence: TGCAGTGCTAGTGACGGGGCTCTAGCCAAAAACATTCAGTACTTC. The chain carries TRBV20-1 and TRBJ2-4; D could derive from TRBD1 or TRBD2 (5 bases each). The germline V gene encodes CDR1 DFQATT and CDR2 SNEGSKA (reference sequence). The CDR3 covers 15 residues. The ends were cut back, 3 bases at V and 0 bases at J, with 12 bases in the middle.